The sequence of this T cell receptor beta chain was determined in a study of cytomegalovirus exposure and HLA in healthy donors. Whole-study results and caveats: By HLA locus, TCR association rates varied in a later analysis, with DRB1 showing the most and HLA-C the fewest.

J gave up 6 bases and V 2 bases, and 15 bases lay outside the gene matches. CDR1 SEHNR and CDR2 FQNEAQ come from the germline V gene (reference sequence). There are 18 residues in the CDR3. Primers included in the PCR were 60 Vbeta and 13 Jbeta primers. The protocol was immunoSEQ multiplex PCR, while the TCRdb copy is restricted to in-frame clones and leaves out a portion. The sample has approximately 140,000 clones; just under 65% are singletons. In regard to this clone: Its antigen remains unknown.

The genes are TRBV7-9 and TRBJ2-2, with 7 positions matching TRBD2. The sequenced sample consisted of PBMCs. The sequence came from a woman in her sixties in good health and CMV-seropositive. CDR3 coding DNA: TGTGCCAGCAGCTTATGGTGGCGTGGGAGGGCCAGCGCCGGGGAGCTGTTTTTT. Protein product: CASSLWWRGRASAGELFF.